These T cell receptor beta chains were read from a single sample in a study of cytotoxic CD8 clonotypes in ibrutinib-treated CLL. TCRdb's table, derived via immunoSEQ multiplex PCR, lists solely in-frame clones and lacks some. The data show around 15,000 clones, with over 70% seen just once and around 15% held by the top ten. The source material was PBMCs, sampled before ibrutinib treatment. The source of these receptors is a human donor with chronic lymphocytic leukemia. The CDR3 runs from the conserved cysteine through the conserved F or W. The D gene is left open where the match is weak. Clone size is shown for a subset of rows, as once, few, many or a class of expanded clone.

-,once,TRBV9,TRBJ2-7,TGTGCCAGCAGCGTAGAGGGAGGGGGGGCTTACGAGCAGTACTTC,CASSVEGGGAYEQYF
TRBD2,-,TRBV2,TRBJ2-5,TGTGCCAGTGAGCGGGAGGGATGGGAAGAGACCCAGTACTTC,CASEREGWEETQYF
TRBD1,once,TRBV9,TRBJ1-6,TGTGCCAGCAGCGACGGACAGGTGAATTCCGCACCCCTCCACTTT,CASSDGQVNSAPLHF
-,-,TRBV6-5,TRBJ1-1,TGTGCCAGCAGGATGGATGGGAACACTGAAGCTTTCTTT,CASRMDGNTEAFF
-,-,TRBV6-5,TRBJ2-7,TGTGCCAGCAGTTACAAGAACCACGAGCAGTACTTC,CASSYKNHEQYF
-,-,TRBV15,TRBJ1-3,TGTGCCACCAGTCCAGCGGGGACATTCTCTGGAAACACCATATATTTT,CATSPAGTFSGNTIYF
-,once,TRBV6-5,TRBJ1-6,TGTGCCAGCAGTTACTCGGCGGGCCGGGAGTTACCCCTCCACTTT,CASSYSAGRELPLHF
-,-,TRBV21-1,TRBJ2-1,TGTGCCAGCAGCAAAGGGACAGGGCAAAAATCAAAAAGGGACAATGAGCAGTTCTTC,CASSKGTGQKSKRDNEQFF
-,-,TRBV28,TRBJ2-5,TGTGCCAGCAGCAATAGCGGAGACCAAGAGACCCAGTACTTC,CASSNSGDQETQYF
TRBD1,-,TRBV6-5,TRBJ2-7,TGTGCCAGCAGCTACAGGGGTTGGGGCGAGCAGTACTTC,CASSYRGWGEQYF
-,-,TRBV7-2,TRBJ1-2,TGTGCCAGCAGCGCGGCAGGGGTGTTTTATGGCTACACCTTC,CASSAAGVFYGYTF
TRBD2,-,TRBV5-1,TRBJ2-2,TGCGCCAGCAGTGCGACTAGCCCGAACACCGGGGAGCTGTTTTTT,CASSATSPNTGELFF
TRBD1,-,TRBV7-9,TRBJ1-1,TGTGCCAGCAGCCCCGCTTTACAGGGGATGCCTGAAGCTTTCTTT,CASSPALQGMPEAFF
TRBD2,-,TRBV19,TRBJ2-1,TGTGCCAGTAGTATGACTAGCGGGAGGGCCTATGAGCAGTTCTTC,CASSMTSGRAYEQFF
TRBD1,-,TRBV15,TRBJ2-7,TGTGCCACCAGCAGAAGCGGACAGGGGGCGGGTTCTATCTACGAGCAGTACTTC,CATSRSGQGAGSIYEQYF
-,once,TRBV9,TRBJ1-3,TGTGCCAGCGCTGGAAACACCATATATTTT,CASAGNTIYF
TRBD2,few,TRBV7-3,TRBJ2-2,TGTGCCAGCAGCACGGGACTAGTTCCCGGGGAGCTGTTTTTT,CASSTGLVPGELFF
-,-,TRBV6-5,TRBJ2-5,TGTGCCAGCAGTTACTCGGGGGCCGCCGGGGAAGAGACCCAGTACTTC,CASSYSGAAGEETQYF
-,once,TRBV5-1,TRBJ2-2,TGCGCCAGCAGACTCGGGACTCAGGACACCGGGGAGCTGTTTTTT,CASRLGTQDTGELFF
-,-,TRBV19,TRBJ2-7,TGTGCCAGTAGTATCGGTCGCCTAGCACTCGACGAGCAGTACTTC,CASSIGRLALDEQYF
-,-,TRBV28,TRBJ1-1,TGTGCCAGCAGCCCTACCAACACTGAAGCTTTCTTT,CASSPTNTEAFF
-,-,TRBV27,TRBJ2-7,TGTGCCAGCGCCTCCACCGGGACAACAGGGACGTACTTC,CASASTGTTGTYF
-,-,TRBV9,TRBJ2-1,TGTGCCAGCAGCGTAGATGGGCGGACATCCTACAATGAGCAGTTCTTC,CASSVDGRTSYNEQFF
-,-,TRBV7-2,TRBJ2-1,TGTGCCAGCAGCTTAGCGAGTCGGGAGTCCGATGAGCAGTTCTTC,CASSLASRESDEQFF
-,-,TRBV27,TRBJ2-7,TGTGCCAGCAGTTTACAGGGCCCATCCTACGAGCAGTACTTC,CASSLQGPSYEQYF
-,-,TRBV28,TRBJ2-3,TGTGCCAGCAGTTCCCTGGGACGGAAGAGCACAGATACGCAGTATTTT,CASSSLGRKSTDTQYF
TRBD2,-,TRBV7-9,TRBJ2-1,TGTGCCAGCAGTCCCGCGGCGGGAGGTTTGTTCAATGAGCAGTTCTTC,CASSPAAGGLFNEQFF
-,once,TRBV28,TRBJ2-4,TGTGCCAGCAGTCCAAACCCCCATGAGACCCTAGCCAAAAACATTCAGTACTTC,CASSPNPHETLAKNIQYF
-,-,TRBV5-8,TRBJ1-5,TGTGCCAGCAGCCCCACGTCTGAGGGGAATCAGCCCCAGCATTTT,CASSPTSEGNQPQHF
TRBD1,-,TRBV19,TRBJ2-7,TGTGCCAGTGCTTACGGACAGGGGGCGTTCTACGAGCAGTACTTC,CASAYGQGAFYEQYF
TRBD2,-,TRBV9,TRBJ2-1,TGTGCCAGCAGCGTAGCGGTAGCGGGAGGCCCATACAATGAGCAGTTCTTC,CASSVAVAGGPYNEQFF
-,-,TRBV7-2,TRBJ2-6,TGTGCCAGCAGCCTAAGAGGACAGTTCAACTCTGGGGCCAACGTCCTGACTTTC,CASSLRGQFNSGANVLTF
-,-,TRBV30,TRBJ1-1,TGTGCCTGGAGTTCCTGGTCATCTGAAGCTTTCTTT,CAWSSWSSEAFF
TRBD1,-,TRBV2,TRBJ1-3,TGTGCCAGCAGTGACACAGGGGGAAAAGGAAACACCATATATTTT,CASSDTGGKGNTIYF
TRBD1,few,TRBV4-2,TRBJ1-4,TGTGCCAGCGACGCTCTAGGGGACAGGGGGTTTGTGTTACTTGAAAAACTGTTTTTT,CASDALGDRGFVLLEKLFF
-,few,TRBV27,TRBJ2-2,TGTGCCAGCAGTTCCGTGGTGACGCCCGGGGAGCTGTTTTTT,CASSSVVTPGELFF
-,once,TRBV5-1,TRBJ2-3,TGCGCCAGCAGCCCCCTGGGTAGCTTCACAGATACGCAGTATTTT,CASSPLGSFTDTQYF
-,once,TRBV27,TRBJ2-3,TGTGCCAGCAGTTTATCCCATATCACAGATACGCAGTATTTT,CASSLSHITDTQYF
TRBD2,-,TRBV27,TRBJ2-7,TGTGCCAGCAGTTTAAAGGGCGGGAGCCCCCAGGGGCAGTACTTC,CASSLKGGSPQGQYF
-,-,TRBV4-1,TRBJ2-7,TGCGCCAGCAGCCACCCGGGACAAACCTACGAGCAGTACTTC,CASSHPGQTYEQYF
TRBD2,-,TRBV7-9,TRBJ2-2,TGTGCCAGCGCAATAGGGACTAGAGACACCGGGGAGCTGTTTTTT,CASAIGTRDTGELFF
-,few,TRBV6-1,TRBJ1-1,TGTGCCAGCAGTGAATCTCTGGGGACCCACACTGAAGCTTTCTTT,CASSESLGTHTEAFF